These 28 T cell receptor beta chains share one sample of origin, sequenced in a study of cytomegalovirus exposure and HLA in healthy donors. It was with 60 Vbeta and 13 Jbeta primers that the PCR ran. The method was immunoSEQ multiplex PCR; TCRdb's version includes in-frame clones alone and lacks a portion of them. The sample includes about 150,000 clones, more than 8% of them seen just once. Input material: PBMCs. These receptors came from a man aged 45 to 65 in good health and CMV-seronegative.

This clone was observed a handful of times. V usage is TRBV2 and J usage is TRBJ1-2; 8 bases agree with TRBD1. CDR1 is SNHLY, CDR2 FYNNEI, per germline. The CDR3 sequence is 14 residues long. The V and J ends lost 4 bases and 7 bases, in that order; junction bases with no gene match: 8. CDR3 sequence: CASSVARGLGGYTF. The CDR3 DNA sequence: TGTGCCAGCAGTGTGGCCAGGGGGCTCGGTGGCTACACCTTC.

DNA of the CDR3: TGTGCCAGCAGCTTTGGACAGGGCCAGGGTAATCAGCCCCAGCATTTT. Its translation is CASSFGQGQGNQPQHF. V usage is TRBV7-9 and J usage is TRBJ1-5, with TRBD1 identical over 8 bases. CDR1 is SEHNR and CDR2 is FQNEAQ in the germline V gene (reference sequence). The V segment lost 3 bases and the J segment 4 bases; nucleotides outside the gene matches: 8. The CDR3 is made up of 16 amino acids.

The table lists this clone with a few counts. The chain links TRBV25-1 to TRBJ1-4, with TRBD1 identical over 7 bases. Germline loops: CDR1 MGHDK, CDR2 SYGVNS. The CDR3 sequence is 13 residues long. V gave up 9 bases and J gave up 1 base; unmatched junction bases: 2. Here the CDR3 reads CASTGVTNEKLFF. For the CDR3, the DNA is TGTGCCAGTACAGGGGTAACTAATGAAAAACTGTTTTTT.

The rearrangement joins TRBV5-1 to TRBJ1-2; D is unresolved. This CDR3 contains 14 residues. The germline V and J ends were trimmed by 5 bases and 2 bases, with 13 bases remaining between them. Germline V gives CDR1 SGHRS, CDR2 YFSETQ. This CDR3 reads CASREPGENYGYTF. CDR3 nucleotide sequence: TGCGCCAGCAGAGAGCCAGGTGAAAACTATGGCTACACCTTC.

V is TRBV2 and J is TRBJ2-2; TRBD2 matches 11 bases. The CDR3 loop spans 15 amino acids. Trimming at V came to 4 bases and at J to 5 bases, leaving 3 bases not matched to a gene. CDR1 and CDR2 (germline): SNHLY, FYNNEI. The CDR3, as DNA: TGTGCCAGCAGTGCTAGCGGGGGGTTTACCGGGGAGCTGTTTTTT. Encoded protein: CASSASGGFTGELFF.

There are a few counts of this clone. The chain is built from TRBV11-3 and TRBJ2-3, with 10 bases aligning to TRBD2. This CDR3 contains 17 residues. The ends lost 0 bases at V and 6 bases at J; junction bases unmatched: 9. Germline V CDR1 and CDR2: SGHNT, YENEEA. As DNA, the CDR3 is TGTGCCAGCAGCTTAGATGGGCCTAGCGGGGGCATTGATACGCAGTATTTT. Its translation: CASSLDGPSGGIDTQYF.

This clone was counted between two and nine times. The chain carries TRBV7-3 and TRBJ2-1, with D unclear. Looked up from germline, CDR1 is SGHTA and CDR2 is FQGTGA. This CDR3 has 13 residues. The V gene lost 5 bases and the J gene lost 5 bases, with 10 bases spanning the gap. The CDR3 sequence is CASSLTPDNEQFF. DNA of the CDR3: TGTGCCAGCAGCCTCACCCCGGACAATGAGCAGTTCTTC. Looking up the rest from reference TRBV7-3 and TRBJ2-1 gives the full variable domain: GAGVSQTPSNKVTEKGKYVELRCDPISGHTALYWYRQSLGQGPEFLIYFQGTGAADDSGLPNDRFFAVRPEGSVSTLKIQRTERGDSAVYLCASSLTPDNEQFFGPGTRLTVL.

The CDR3 DNA reads as TGTGCCATCAGTGCGGGAAGCGGGGGCTCCTACGAGCAGTACTTC. This sequence encodes CAISAGSGGSYEQYF. V and J are TRBV10-3 and TRBJ2-7, with 8 bases fitting TRBD2. The CDR3 is 15 residues long. After removal of 4 bases from V and 0 bases from J, the junction contained 5 bases not matched to a gene. Germline assignment: CDR1 ENHRY and CDR2 SYGVKD.

The CDR3 nucleotides read TGCGCCAGCAGCTTGGGGCCCTCCGACACTGAAGCTTTCTTT. Translation gives CASSLGPSDTEAFF. This chain connects TRBV5-1 to TRBJ1-1; D gene uncertain. The CDR3 sequence is 14 residues long. The V gene lost 0 bases and the J gene lost 3 bases, with 9 bases spanning the gap. Germline CDR1 reads SGHRS; CDR2 reads YFSETQ.

V usage is TRBV19 and J usage is TRBJ1-5; 11 nucleotides line up with TRBD1. The CDR3 consists of 16 residues. V shed 2 bases, J shed 4 bases, and the junction held 4 bases outside the gene matches. Germline CDR1 is LNHDA and CDR2 is SQIVND (reference sequence). The CDR3 is CASSILGTGGNQPQHF. CDR3 DNA sequence: TGTGCCAGTAGTATATTGGGGACAGGGGGAAATCAGCCCCAGCATTTT.

This clone showed up just a few times. The V and J genes are TRBV7-3 and TRBJ2-5; 9 nucleotides align to TRBD2. The germline CDR1 and CDR2 sequences are SGHTA and FQGTGA. This CDR3 contains 15 residues. Trimming cost V 5 bases and J 2 bases; bases outside gene matches: 6. In DNA, the CDR3 is TGTGCCAGCAGCCCCCTAGCGGGGATTCAAGAGACCCAGTACTTC. This gives the protein CASSPLAGIQETQYF. Combining the CDR3 with reference TRBV7-3 and TRBJ2-5 gives the whole variable domain GAGVSQTPSNKVTEKGKYVELRCDPISGHTALYWYRQSLGQGPEFLIYFQGTGAADDSGLPNDRFFAVRPEGSVSTLKIQRTERGDSAVYLCASSPLAGIQETQYFGPGTRLLVL.

This clone has a handful of counts. The J gene is TRBJ1-2, the V gene TRBV10-3, with 8 positions matching TRBD1. Germline values: CDR1 ENHRY, CDR2 SYGVKD. V lost 11 bases and J lost 3; bases outside the gene matches: 11. The CDR3 spans 14 residues. The CDR3 is CAARQAGGDYGYTF. Written as DNA, the CDR3 is TGTGCCGCACGACAGGCAGGGGGCGACTATGGCTACACCTTC.

With regard to this clone: The missing conserved phenylalanine or tryptophan at the end of this CDR3 makes a read error likely. It is unclear where the CDR3 begins or ends on the DNA, so no DNA is shown, and the CDR3 is as TCRdb lists it. The chain joins TRBV21-1 to TRBJ2-4; the table's TRBD1 call for D was not verified on the DNA. TRBV21-1 is classified as a pseudogene. Both ends counted, the CDR3 spans 16 residues. The CDR3 protein is CASSKDCADRENIQYV.

The genes are TRBV5-1 and TRBJ2-1; D gene uncertain. Germline V lookup: CDR1 SGHRS, CDR2 YFSETQ. V gave up 2 bases and J gave up 6 bases, with 9 bases separating them. CDR3 length: 13 amino acids. CDR3 sequence: CASSLEAINEQFF. In DNA form, the CDR3 reads TGCGCCAGCAGCTTAGAAGCGATCAATGAGCAGTTCTTC.

This clone has a handful of counts. The chain has TRBV5-6 and TRBJ2-1; TRBD2 aligns across 8 bases. The junction had 25 bases not matched to a gene; V was cut back by 4 bases and J by 10 bases. This CDR3 region has 19 residues. Germline V CDR1 and CDR2: SGHDT, YYEEEE. CDR3 residues: CASSPLGFGRAVAPREQFF. In DNA form, the CDR3 reads TGTGCCAGCAGCCCGCTCGGGTTCGGGAGGGCCGTGGCTCCAAGGGAGCAGTTCTTC. Full variable domain (missing parts from reference TRBV5-6 and TRBJ2-1): DAGVTQSPTHLIKTRGQQVTLRCSPKSGHDTVSWYQQALGQGPQFIFQYYEEEERQRGNFPDRFSGHQFPNYSSELNVNALLLGDSALYLCASSPLGFGRAVAPREQFFGPGTRLTVL.

V gene TRBV18 combines with J gene TRBJ2-5, with 7 positions matching TRBD2. J gave up 4 bases and V 6 bases, and 5 bases lay outside the gene matches. Per germline, CDR1 KGHSH and CDR2 LQKENI. This CDR3 comprises 13 residues. The chain's CDR3 is CASSSGGGETQYF. For the CDR3, the DNA is TGTGCCAGCTCTTCGGGCGGGGGAGAGACCCAGTACTTC.

The chain employs TRBV9 and TRBJ2-3, with 10 nucleotides matching TRBD2. CDR3 length equals 15 residues. Per the germline V gene, CDR1 is SGDLS and CDR2 is YYNGEE. Unmatched junction bases numbered 6, after V lost 5 bases and J lost 3 bases. The CDR3 protein is CASSPAGGPTDTQYF. The CDR3 region has the DNA TGTGCCAGCAGTCCAGCGGGAGGGCCAACAGATACGCAGTATTTT. Together with reference TRBV9 and TRBJ2-3, the CDR3 gives the full variable domain: DSGVTQTPKHLITATGQRVTLRCSPRSGDLSVYWYQQSLDQGLQFLIQYYNGEERAKGNILERFSAQQFPDLHSELNLSSLELGDSALYFCASSPAGGPTDTQYFGPGTRLTVL.

This clone has only a few counts. This CDR3 is CASSWWSGGAFPDTQYF. The CDR3 DNA reads as TGTGCCAGCAGCTGGTGGTCGGGGGGCGCTTTCCCAGATACGCAGTATTTT. This chain joins TRBV7-9 and TRBJ2-3, with D perhaps TRBD2 (7 bases). Per the germline V gene, CDR1 is SEHNR and CDR2 is FQNEAQ (reference sequence). The CDR3 loop spans 17 amino acids. The ends were cut back, 4 bases at V and 4 bases at J, with 21 bases in the middle.

In this sample, this clone turned up a few times. This chain joins TRBV4-1 and TRBJ2-3; 9 bases line up with TRBD2. The CDR3 contains 19 residues. CDR1 is MGHRA and CDR2 is YSYEKL in the germline V gene. V lost 2 bases, J lost 6 bases, and 18 bases stayed unmatched. CDR3: CASSQTPDLAGAMGDTQYF. The CDR3 DNA is TGCGCCAGCAGCCAAACGCCTGACTTAGCGGGAGCCATGGGGGATACGCAGTATTTT.

This clone was recorded a few times. V gene TRBV9 combines with J gene TRBJ1-1, with a tentative D call TRBD1 (5 bases). Trimming pared 3 bases from V and 1 base from J, leaving 10 bases between. CDR3 length: 14 amino acids. CDR1 is SGDLS and CDR2 is YYNGEE in the germline V gene. CDR3 region: CASSGRQGNTEAFF. The CDR3 DNA follows: TGTGCCAGCAGCGGACGTCAGGGGAACACTGAAGCTTTCTTT.

This clone was seen only a few times. This chain connects TRBV12-5 to TRBJ1-1, with D uncertain. The CDR3 totals 14 residues. Trimming pared 2 bases from V and 0 bases from J, leaving 7 bases between. CDR1 LGHNT and CDR2 FRNRAP come from the germline V gene. DNA for the CDR3: TGTGCTAGTGGTTTGCTCACAGTGAACACTGAAGCTTTCTTT. It codes for CASGLLTVNTEAFF.

This clone was found a few times. Relative to the germline gene, one junction end is altered; a read error may explain this. The chain uses TRBV2 and TRBJ2-7; D is perhaps TRBD2 (5 bases). The CDR3 is 16 amino acids. Germline-derived CDR1 and CDR2 are SNHLY and FYNNEI. CDR3 sequence (DNA): TGTGCCAGCAGCGAAGCACTAGTGAAGAGGACCTACGAGCAGTACTTC. Translating it yields CASSEALVKRTYEQYF. The variable domain in full, completed from reference TRBV2 and TRBJ2-7, reads EPEVTQTPSHQVTQMGQEVILRCVPISNHLYFYWYRQILGQKVEFLVSFYNNEISEKSEIFDDQFSVERPDGSNFTLKIRSTKLEDSAMYFCASSEALVKRTYEQYFGPGTRLTVT.

This rearrangement joins TRBV19 to TRBJ2-4; 12 nucleotides match TRBD1. Germline values: CDR1 LNHDA, CDR2 SQIVND (reference sequence). J was trimmed by 1 base and V by 11 bases; bases with no gene match: 15. The CDR3 consists of 18 residues. CDR3 nucleotide sequence: TGTGCCCAAAGCGGGACAGGGGGCGAAGTTGGGGCCAAAAACATTCAGTACTTC. It specifies CAQSGTGGEVGAKNIQYF.

The V call is TRBV30, the J call TRBJ1-4; D might be TRBD1 (6 bases). CDR1 GTSNPN and CDR2 SVGIG come from the germline V gene (reference sequence). This CDR3 contains 16 residues. Trimming removed 1 base from V and 8 bases from J, with 20 bases in between. Here the CDR3 reads CAWSALRQAAPEKLFF. CDR3 sequence (DNA): TGTGCCTGGAGTGCCCTTAGACAGGCGGCCCCCGAAAAACTGTTTTTT.

The chain uses TRBV19 and TRBJ1-2; 9 nucleotides align to TRBD1. The V segment lost 7 bases and the J segment 5 bases; nucleotides outside the gene matches: 8. The germline V gene has CDR1 LNHDA and CDR2 SQIVND (reference sequence). CDR3 length: 14 amino acids. CDR3 coding DNA: TGTGCCAGTACCAAGGACAGGGGCGGTTATGGCTACACCTTC. Its protein product is CASTKDRGGYGYTF.

This clone came up a few times. This rearrangement joins TRBV5-6 to TRBJ2-5; tentative D call: TRBD2 (5 bases). This CDR3 region has 15 residues. V gave up 6 bases and J gave up 11 bases, with 26 bases separating them. From germline, CDR1 is SGHDT and CDR2 YYEEEE. This CDR3 reads CASTPLFGVGGEQYF. CDR3 in DNA: TGTGCCAGCACCCCGCTGTTTGGCGTAGGTGGGGAGCAGTACTTC.

This clone was detected only a few times. V and J are TRBV27 and TRBJ1-2; TRBD1 matches at 10 bases. The trim removed 4 bases at V and 2 bases at J, leaving 7 bases unmatched. The germline V gene encodes CDR1 MNHEY and CDR2 SMNVEV (reference sequence). The CDR3 loop spans 16 amino acids. The CDR3 coding sequence is TGTGCCAGCAGTTCACACCCGGGACAGGGGAACTATGGCTACACCTTC. It specifies CASSSHPGQGNYGYTF.

This clone has a handful of counts. This sequence joins TRBV2 and TRBJ2-7; tentative D call: TRBD1 (6 bases). The CDR3 loop spans 16 amino acids. Looked up from germline, CDR1 is SNHLY and CDR2 is FYNNEI. V lost 1 base and J 2 bases, leaving 15 bases between the germline ends. CDR3 nucleotides: TGTGCCAGCAGTGAAGAATCAGGGGCTGTTACCTACGAGCAGTACTTC. Protein product: CASSEESGAVTYEQYF.